This TCR beta chain came from a study of blood T cell repertoires in COVID-19. From germline, CDR1 is SGHRS and CDR2 YFSETQ. The CDR3 sequence is 15 residues long. V lost 4 bases to trimming and J lost 7 bases; unmatched junction nucleotides: 13. Repertoires were generated with immunoSEQ multiplex PCR, while TCRdb's copy carries only in-frame clones and drops some. Among about 110,000 clones, 75% to 90% were seen once, and the ten largest hold more than 5%. The origin of this receptor is a woman aged 60-75 years with COVID-19, enrolled during active disease. The gene calls are TRBV5-1 and TRBJ2-7; 8 nucleotides match TRBD1. Sequencing input: peripheral blood. The CDR3 DNA is TGCGCCAGCAGCGGAGAAGGACAGGGAGCCGAGGAGCAGTACTTC. This gives the protein CASSGEGQGAEEQYF. The whole variable domain, remainder taken from reference TRBV5-1 and TRBJ2-7, is KAGVTQTPRYLIKTRGQQVTLSCSPISGHRSVSWYQQTPGQGLQFLFEYFSETQRNKGNFPGRFSGRQFSNSRSEMNVSTLELGDSALYLCASSGEGQGAEEQYFGPGTRLTVT.